Detailed here is one T cell receptor (beta chain). Its target is not known. This entry is derived from a study of shared clonotypes between healthy human individuals. Study-wide findings and caveats: When compared with the clonotypes that were shared by all four sorted-subset donors, the non-shared clonotypes turned out to have lower generation probabilities. Among donors, sharing of clonotypes was expected to be affected by sequencing depth.

It was CD45RO-negative cells, positively selected for CCR7, that made up naive CD8 cells, with terminally differentiated effector memory CD45RA+ cells excluded. At a deep level, the assay was run. The protocol was immunoSEQ multiplex PCR, while the TCRdb copy is restricted to in-frame clones and leaves out a portion. The data contain roughly 2.1 million clones, around 93% of them singletons. Germline V lookup: CDR1 MDHEN, CDR2 SYDVKM. V dropped 7 bases and J dropped 1 base, with 11 bases sitting between them. CDR3 length equals 14 residues. Sequencing used naive CD8+ T cells from PBMCs. The origin of this receptor is a young man in good health. Some clones in this sample may be carry-over from other donors' samples. The chain couples TRBV28 to TRBJ1-5, with D tentatively TRBD1 (5 bases). Here the CDR3 reads CASIGGGSNQPQHF. In DNA form, the CDR3 reads TGTGCCAGCATCGGGGGGGGGAGCAATCAGCCCCAGCATTTT.